This TCR beta chain was recorded in a study of regulatory and conventional T cells in RAG deficiency. General study results and limits: Omenn syndrome and CID/AS patients had around 100-fold fewer unique Treg TCR beta sequences, versus around 9.8-fold elsewhere. Patient subsets had shorter CDR3s; Omenn Treg-Tconv overlap exceeded 80%. Shannon entropy fell and Simpson indices rose in RAG-deficient patients.

About this clone itself: What it binds is not known.

Regulatory T cells were sorted from blood as CD4+ CD25-high CD127-low cells. The CDR3 consists of 10 residues. Germline V gene data show CDR1 as DFQATT and CDR2 as SNEGSKA (reference sequence). V was shortened by 0 bases and J by 7 bases, with 3 bases between the two germline ends. Assay: immunoSEQ multiplex PCR; the TCRdb copy retains only in-frame clones and omits some. The sample includes fewer than 10,000 clones, 89% of them seen just once. The same sample was also studied in work on regulatory T cells. That paper states: Primers: 52 TRBV forward and 13 TRBJ reverse. In patients, unique TRB V-J pairs were restricted and V/J usage skewed, especially in Tregs.

This receptor was taken from a human donor in good health. This sequence joins TRBV20-1 and TRBJ1-2; D is undetermined. The sample comprised Tregs sorted from blood. CDR3 protein: CSARDAGYTF. The CDR3, as DNA: TGCAGTGCTAGAGACGCTGGCTACACCTTC.